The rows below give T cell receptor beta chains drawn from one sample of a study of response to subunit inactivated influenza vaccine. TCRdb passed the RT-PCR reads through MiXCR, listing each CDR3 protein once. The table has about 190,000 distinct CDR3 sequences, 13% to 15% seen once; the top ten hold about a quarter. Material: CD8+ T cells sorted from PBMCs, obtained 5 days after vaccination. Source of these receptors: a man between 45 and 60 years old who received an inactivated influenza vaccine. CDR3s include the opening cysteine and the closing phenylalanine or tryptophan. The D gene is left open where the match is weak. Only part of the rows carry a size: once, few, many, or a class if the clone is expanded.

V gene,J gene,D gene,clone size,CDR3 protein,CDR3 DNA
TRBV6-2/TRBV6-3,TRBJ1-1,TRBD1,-,CASSPLDRGHTEAFF,TGTGCCAGCAGTCCCCTGGACAGGGGACACACTGAAGCTTTCTTT
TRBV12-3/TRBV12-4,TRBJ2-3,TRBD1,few,CASSPETGGATDTQYF,TGTGCCAGCAGTCCAGAGACAGGGGGTGCGACAGATACGCAGTATTTT
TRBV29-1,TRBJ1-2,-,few,CSVEDLTDFYGYTF,TGCAGCGTTGAAGATCTTACGGACTTCTATGGCTACACCTTC
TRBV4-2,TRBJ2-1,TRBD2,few,CASSQDRDYTYNEQFF,TGTGCCAGCAGCCAAGACCGGGACTACACATACAATGAGCAGTTCTTC
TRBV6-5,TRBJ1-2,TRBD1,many,CASSYQRDREWDGYTF,TGTGCCAGCAGTTACCAAAGGGACAGGGAATGGGATGGCTACACCTTC
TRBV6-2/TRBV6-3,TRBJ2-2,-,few,CASSYNPGHQNTGELFF,TGTGCCAGCAGTTACAACCCGGGACATCAGAACACCGGGGAGCTGTTTTTT
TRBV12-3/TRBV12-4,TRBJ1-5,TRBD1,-,CASSWTGINQPQHF,TGTGCCAGCAGTTGGACAGGGATCAATCAGCCCCAGCATTTT
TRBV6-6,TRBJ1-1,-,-,CASNVEGEEAFF,TGTGCCAGCAACGTCGAAGGGGAGGAAGCTTTCTTT
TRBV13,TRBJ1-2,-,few,CASKPGINYGYTF,TGTGCCAGCAAACCCGGGATCAACTATGGCTACACCTTC
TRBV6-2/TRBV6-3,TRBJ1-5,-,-,CASRNRTELFQPQHF,TGTGCCAGCAGGAACCGGACAGAGTTATTTCAGCCCCAGCATTTT
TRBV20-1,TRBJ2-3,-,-,CSARDLRGTRTDTQYF,TGCAGTGCTAGAGATCTCAGAGGGACCCGCACAGATACGCAGTATTTT
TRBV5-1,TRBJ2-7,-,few,CASRLGVSSYEQYF,TGCGCCAGCCGGCTTGGGGTGAGCTCCTACGAGCAGTACTTC
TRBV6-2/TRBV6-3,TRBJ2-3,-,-,CASSYEYRDTSTDTQYF,TGTGCCAGCAGTTACGAATACCGGGACACTAGCACAGATACGCAGTATTTT
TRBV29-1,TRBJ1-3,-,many,CSVEDGESVRDTIYF,TGCAGCGTTGAAGACGGGGAGTCGGTTAGGGACACCATATATTTT
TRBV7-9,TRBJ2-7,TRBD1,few,CASTAGTGHYEQYF,TGTGCCAGCACCGCCGGGACAGGGCACTACGAGCAGTACTTC
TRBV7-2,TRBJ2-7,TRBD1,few,CASSLGTGTGYEQYF,TGTGCCAGCAGCCTGGGGACAGGCACCGGGTACGAGCAGTACTTC
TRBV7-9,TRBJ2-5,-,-,CASRISGQETQYF,TGTGCCAGCAGAATTAGCGGCCAAGAGACCCAGTACTTC
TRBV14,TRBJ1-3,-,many,CASSQGAANRGTIYF,TGTGCCAGCAGCCAAGGGGCAGCTAATCGGGGCACCATATATTTT
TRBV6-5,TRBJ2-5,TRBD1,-,CASSLQGPEETQYF,TGTGCCAGCAGTTTACAGGGGCCGGAAGAGACCCAGTACTTC
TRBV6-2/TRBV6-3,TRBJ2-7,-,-,CASSYLGGVSHEQYF,TGTGCCAGCAGTTATCTCGGGGGTGTCTCCCACGAGCAGTACTTC
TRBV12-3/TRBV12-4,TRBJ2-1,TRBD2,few,CASSFSGGSTHEQFF,TGTGCCAGCAGTTTCTCGGGGGGAAGCACCCATGAGCAGTTCTTC
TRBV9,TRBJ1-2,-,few,CASSVAFDSANYGYTF,TGTGCCAGCAGCGTAGCTTTCGACAGCGCTAACTATGGCTACACCTTC
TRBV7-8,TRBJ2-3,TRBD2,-,CASSLPRAGGVDTQYF,TGTGCCAGCAGCTTACCCCGAGCGGGGGGGGTGGATACGCAGTATTTT
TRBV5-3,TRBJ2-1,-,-,CARSFGVPSSYNEQFF,TGTGCCAGAAGCTTTGGGGTCCCGAGCTCCTACAATGAGCAGTTCTTC
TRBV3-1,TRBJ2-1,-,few,CASSHPERDGPRSTFDEQFF,TGTGCCAGCAGCCACCCGGAACGGGACGGCCCGAGGTCCACGTTCGATGAGCAGTTCTTC
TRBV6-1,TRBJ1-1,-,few,CASSGTVRPLNTEAFF,TGTGCCAGCAGTGGGACAGTGCGACCCTTGAACACTGAAGCTTTCTTT
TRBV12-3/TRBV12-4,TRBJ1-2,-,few,CASSLGGSGYTF,TGTGCCAGCAGTTTAGGGGGGTCTGGCTACACCTTC
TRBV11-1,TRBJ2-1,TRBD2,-,CASSLAGGEYNEQFF,TGTGCCAGCAGTCTAGCGGGAGGGGAGTACAATGAGCAGTTCTTC
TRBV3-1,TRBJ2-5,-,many,CASSHGGGFEVGETQYF,TGTGCCAGCAGCCATGGGGGGGGCTTCGAAGTGGGAGAGACCCAGTACTTC
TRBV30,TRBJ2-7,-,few,CAWSSPHYEQYF,TGTGCCTGGAGTTCCCCTCACTACGAGCAGTACTTC
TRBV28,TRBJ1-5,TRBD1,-,CASRAGTGEKPQHF,TGTGCCAGCAGAGCCGGGACAGGGGAAAAACCCCAGCATTTT
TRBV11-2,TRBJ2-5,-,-,CASSHNYFTQETQYF,TGTGCCAGCAGCCATAACTACTTTACACAAGAGACCCAGTACTTC
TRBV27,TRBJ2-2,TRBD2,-,CASSPLAGEGGELFF,TGTGCCAGCAGTCCACTAGCGGGAGAGGGCGGGGAGCTGTTTTTT
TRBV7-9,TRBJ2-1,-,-,CASSLGPAGIINEQFF,TGTGCCAGCAGCTTAGGTCCCGCCGGTATAATTAATGAGCAGTTCTTC
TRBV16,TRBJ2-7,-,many,CASSQWAGEYEQYF,TGTGCCAGCAGCCAGTGGGCAGGGGAGTACGAGCAGTACTTC
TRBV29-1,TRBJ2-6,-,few,CSVPEGANVLTF,TGCAGCGTGCCTGAAGGGGCCAACGTCCTGACTTTC
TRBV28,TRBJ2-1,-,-,CASSQRRNEQFF,TGTGCCAGCAGTCAAAGACGGAATGAGCAGTTCTTC
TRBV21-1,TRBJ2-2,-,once,CASSSNRCLAMNTGELFF,TGTGCCAGCAGCTCCAACAGGTGCCTAGCGATGAACACCGGGGAGCTGTTTTTT
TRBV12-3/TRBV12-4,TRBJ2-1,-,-,CASSRTRNIVYEQFF,TGTGCCAGCAGTCGTACTAGGAACATCGTCTATGAGCAGTTCTTC
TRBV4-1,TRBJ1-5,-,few,CASSQGGGVPQHF,TGCGCCAGCAGCCAAGGGGGGGGGGTGCCCCAGCATTTT
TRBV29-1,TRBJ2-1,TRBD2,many,CSVERGIAGGPHEQFF,TGCAGCGTTGAAAGAGGTATAGCGGGAGGGCCCCATGAGCAGTTCTTC
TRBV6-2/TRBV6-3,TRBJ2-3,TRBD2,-,CASSYTRGLAGYFSTDTQYF,TGTGCCAGCAGTTACACCAGGGGACTAGCGGGATATTTTAGCACAGATACGCAGTATTTT
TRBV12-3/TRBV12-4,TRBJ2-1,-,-,CASSLGGAGYNEQFF,TGTGCCAGCAGTTTAGGTGGGGCAGGTTACAATGAGCAGTTCTTC
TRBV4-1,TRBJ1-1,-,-,CASSNPRTYVNTEAFF,TGCGCCAGCAGCAACCCAAGAACATACGTGAACACTGAAGCTTTCTTT
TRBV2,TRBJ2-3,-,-,CASSEFLRSLSTDTQYF,TGTGCCAGCAGTGAATTTCTGCGGAGCCTTAGCACAGATACGCAGTATTTT
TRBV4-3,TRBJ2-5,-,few,CASSVVPSGHQETQYF,TGCGCCAGCAGCGTAGTACCGTCGGGGCACCAAGAGACCCAGTACTTC
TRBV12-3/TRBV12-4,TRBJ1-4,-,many,CASSQQVSREKLFF,TGTGCCAGCAGTCAACAGGTGTCTCGTGAAAAACTGTTTTTT
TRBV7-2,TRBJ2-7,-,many,CASSLGGAGEQYF,TGTGCCAGCAGCTTGGGGGGGGCTGGCGAGCAGTACTTC
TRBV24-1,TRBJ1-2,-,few,CATSDSGNYGYTF,TGTGCCACCAGTGATTCCGGGAACTATGGCTACACCTTC
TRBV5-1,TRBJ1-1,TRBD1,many,CASSPYRGNTEAFF,TGCGCCAGCAGTCCATACAGGGGGAACACTGAAGCTTTCTTT
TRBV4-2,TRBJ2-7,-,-,CASSPHAARESSYEQYF,TGTGCCAGCAGCCCCCATGCGGCCAGGGAGAGCTCCTACGAGCAGTACTTC
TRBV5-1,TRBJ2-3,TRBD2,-,CASSYLSWRENIDTQYF,TGCGCCAGCAGTTATCTCTCTTGGCGGGAGAACATAGATACGCAGTATTTT
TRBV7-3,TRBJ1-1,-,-,CASSPRGLRRGTEAFF,TGTGCCAGCAGTCCTCGGGGCTTACGCAGGGGCACTGAAGCTTTCTTT